This T cell receptor beta chain was sequenced in a study of identical twins. Overall study findings and caveats: The study found that models underestimated out-of-frame TCR alpha sharing in monozygotic twins. Zero-insertion findings could be partly confounded by invariant cells (MAIT and iNKT cells).

In TCRdb, the 5' RACE reads were re-called with MiXCR into one record per CDR3 protein. The repertoire has roughly 770,000 distinct CDR3 sequences, over 15% of them found once; the top ten carry approximately 14%. This CDR3 has 11 amino acids. In germline, CDR1 is SQVTM, CDR2 ANQGSEA. V was trimmed by 6 bases and J by 3 bases, leaving 9 bases between them. This clonotype came up many times. Its antigen is not known. These same records also appear under a second study, on T cells expressing NK-cell markers.

The origin of this receptor is a woman under 30 in good health. Specimen: PBMCs. This chain joins TRBV29-1 and TRBJ2-7, with D uncertain. The DNA for the CDR3 is TGCAGCGTAGGACGGTTCTACGAGCAGTACTTC. Translation: CSVGRFYEQYF.